This TCR beta chain was captured in a study of shared clonotypes between healthy human individuals. The V gene lost 2 bases and the J gene lost 4 bases, with 12 bases spanning the gap. The germline V gene encodes CDR1 KGHSH and CDR2 LQKENI. This CDR3 is 15 amino acids long. Using immunoSEQ multiplex PCR, the repertoire was profiled, and TCRdb retains in-frame clones only, with some absent. The sample contains nearly 1 million clones, about 80% of which appear only once. This chain uses TRBV18 with TRBJ2-1, with D possibly matching TRBD2 (6 bases). Sequenced input: memory CD4+ T cells sorted from blood. Stated subset: CD45RA-negative fraction. The sequence was obtained from a man aged 18 to 29 in good health. CDR3 protein: CASSPSRDFYNEQFF. The CDR3 region has the DNA TGTGCCAGCTCACCATCGAGGGACTTTTACAATGAGCAGTTCTTC.